These T cell receptor beta chains were read from a single sample in a study of immune characterization of retroperitoneal liposarcoma. TCRdb re-derived calls from the PCR reads in MiXCR, one entry per CDR3 protein. The sample has more than 9,000 distinct CDR3 sequences, more than 35% seen once. Sequenced sample: tumor tissue. These receptors were collected from a male donor with retroperitoneal liposarcoma. The CDR3 runs from the conserved cysteine through the conserved F or W. D genes are given only for firm matches. Some rows have no size entry. The others give once, few or many, or a class for an expanded clone.

CAIKREGLVDEQYF TGTGCCATCAAGCGGGAGGGTCTCGTCGACGAGCAGTACTTC TRBJ2-7 TRBV10-3 TRBD2 .
CASRGFVENIQYF TGTGCCAGCAGAGGGTTTGTAGAAAACATTCAGTACTTC TRBJ2-4 TRBV27 . many
CASGSSYEQFF TGTGCCAGTGGAAGCTCCTACGAGCAGTTCTTC TRBJ2-1 TRBV6-1 . .
CASSLTGDNEQFF TGTGCCAGCAGCTTAACCGGGGACAATGAGCAGTTCTTC TRBJ2-1 TRBV7-3 . many
CASSLVRGLMETQFF TGTGCCAGCAGCTTAGTTAGGGGGCTAATGGAGACCCAGTTCTTC TRBJ2-1 TRBV7-2 TRBD1 .
CASSYVVRYNEQYF TGTGCCAGCAGTTACGTTGTCAGATACAATGAGCAGTACTTC TRBJ2-7 TRBV6-8 . .
CASSTGTGGGYGYTF TGTGCCAGCAGTACCGGGACAGGGGGAGGATATGGCTACACCTTC TRBJ1-2 TRBV6-1 TRBD1 .
CASRNEREQETQYF TGTGCCAGCAGAAACGAGCGGGAACAAGAGACCCAGTACTTC TRBJ2-5 TRBV6-1 TRBD2 .
CASSSLAGERDTQYF TGTGCCAGCAGTTCCCTAGCGGGAGAGAGAGATACGCAGTATTTT TRBJ2-3 TRBV27 TRBD2 .
CASSPRLAGGIDEQFF TGTGCCAGCAGCCCGAGACTAGCGGGGGGGATAGATGAGCAGTTCTTC TRBJ2-1 TRBV7-8 TRBD2 medium-sized
CASGAGHTYEQYF TGTGCCAGCGGAGCCGGACACACCTACGAGCAGTACTTC TRBJ2-7 TRBV6-2/TRBV6-3 . .
CASSYADFRWNEQFF TGTGCCAGCAGTTACGCCGACTTCCGGTGGAACGAGCAGTTCTTC TRBJ2-1 TRBV6-6 . many
CASSQGSSYNEQFF TGTGCCAGCAGCCAGGGGAGCTCCTACAATGAGCAGTTCTTC TRBJ2-1 TRBV6-1 . large
CASDETGRNEKLFF TGTGCCAGCGATGAGACAGGGCGGAATGAAAAACTGTTTTTT TRBJ1-4 TRBV6-1 TRBD1 few
CASSLAGGVLKNIQYF TGTGCCAGCAGCTTAGCGGGAGGGGTCCTCAAAAACATTCAGTACTTC TRBJ2-4 TRBV7-8 TRBD2 .
CASSLGSGPKGGKNIQYF TGTGCCAGCAGTTTAGGATCGGGCCCTAAAGGCGGCAAAAACATTCAGTACTTC TRBJ2-4 TRBV27 . few